The clone carrying this T cell receptor beta chain was recorded many times. The source of the sample is a study of tumor and adjacent non-tumor tissue in lung cancer. The template was RNA from unsorted bulk tissue. Distant lung tissue was collected more than 3 cm away from the tumor edge. The library came from three nested PCR rounds adapted from ARM-PCR protocols. TCRdb re-analysed the multiplex PCR reads in MiXCR, keeping a single row per CDR3 protein. The table records 60,000 or so distinct CDR3 sequences, about 63% of them present only once. Germline loops: CDR1 MNHEY, CDR2 SVGEGT. There are 15 residues in the CDR3. The V gene lost 11 bases and the J gene lost 6 bases, with 22 bases spanning the gap.

This TCR came from a man between 65 and 85 years old with non-small cell lung cancer. Source material: distant non-tumor lung tissue. The V gene is TRBV6-2 or TRBV6-3, the J gene TRBJ2-2; possibly TRBD1 for D (6 bases). CDR3 nucleotide sequence: TGTGCCGCCGACGAGGGGGTTGCCAGCGCCGGGGAGCTGTTTTTT. This translates into CAADEGVASAGELFF.